The source of this T cell receptor beta chain is a study of graft-versus-host responses after intestinal transplantation. Study-wide background: Every recipient had anti-thymocyte globulin induction and two to four years of tacrolimus plus steroids.

Study conclusions and caveats: Peak levels of circulating GvH clones tracked with early post-transplant HvG declines.

This clone has more than one count but fewer than ten. Its matching antigen is unknown. The ends were cut back, 2 bases at V and 3 bases at J, with 6 bases in the middle. The CDR3 loop spans 13 amino acids. The protocol was immunoSEQ multiplex PCR, while the TCRdb copy is restricted to in-frame clones and leaves out a portion. This sample carries around 100,000 clones, around 94% of them seen once, and the ten largest clones take 1% to 1.5%. The sequences come from unstimulated CD8+ T cells sorted from spleen or lymph node cells, collected before transplant. The sequence came from a human donor who was the organ donor for an intestinal transplant. V gene TRBV5-3 combines with J gene TRBJ1-5; D is ambiguous. TRBV5-3 is noted as an ORF with a role that remains uncertain. CDR3 DNA: TGTGCCAGAAGCTTCCAGATCAATCAGCCCCAGCATTTT. Translating gives CARSFQINQPQHF.